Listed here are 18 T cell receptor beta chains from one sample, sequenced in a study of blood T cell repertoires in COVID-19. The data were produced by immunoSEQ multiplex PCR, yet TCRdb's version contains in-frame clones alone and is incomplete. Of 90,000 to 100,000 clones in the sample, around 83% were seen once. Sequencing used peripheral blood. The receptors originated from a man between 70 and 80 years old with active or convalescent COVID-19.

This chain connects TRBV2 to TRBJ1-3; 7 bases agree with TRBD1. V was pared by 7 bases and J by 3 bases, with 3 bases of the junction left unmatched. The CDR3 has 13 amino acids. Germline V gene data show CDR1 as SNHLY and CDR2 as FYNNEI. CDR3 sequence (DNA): TGTGCCAGCAAAGGGGGCGGTGGAAACACCATATATTTT. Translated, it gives CASKGGGGNTIYF.

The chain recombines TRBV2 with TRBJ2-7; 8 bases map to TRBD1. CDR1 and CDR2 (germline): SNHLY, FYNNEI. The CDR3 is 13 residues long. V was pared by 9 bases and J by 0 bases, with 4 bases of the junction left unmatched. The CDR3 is CARGGQASYEQYF. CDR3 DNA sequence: TGTGCCAGAGGGGGACAGGCCTCCTACGAGCAGTACTTC.

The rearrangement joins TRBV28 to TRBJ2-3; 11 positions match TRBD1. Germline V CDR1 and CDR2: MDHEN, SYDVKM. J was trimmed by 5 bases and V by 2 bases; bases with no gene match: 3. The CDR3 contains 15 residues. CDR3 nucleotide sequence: TGTGCCAGCAGTTTAGGGGGACAGGGGGGAGATACGCAGTATTTT. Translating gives CASSLGGQGGDTQYF.

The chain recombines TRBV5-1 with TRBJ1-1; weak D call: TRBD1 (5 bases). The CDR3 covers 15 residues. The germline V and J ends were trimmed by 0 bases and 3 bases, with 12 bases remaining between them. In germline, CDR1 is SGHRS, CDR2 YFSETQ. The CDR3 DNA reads TGCGCCAGCAGCTTGGTGGCAGGGATCGACACTGAAGCTTTCTTT. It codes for CASSLVAGIDTEAFF.

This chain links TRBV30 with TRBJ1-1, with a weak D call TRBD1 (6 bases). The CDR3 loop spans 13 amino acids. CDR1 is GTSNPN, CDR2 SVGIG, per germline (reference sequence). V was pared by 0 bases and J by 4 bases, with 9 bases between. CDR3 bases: TGTGCCTGGAGTGTATCGGACAGCACTGAAGCTTTCTTT. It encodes CAWSVSDSTEAFF.

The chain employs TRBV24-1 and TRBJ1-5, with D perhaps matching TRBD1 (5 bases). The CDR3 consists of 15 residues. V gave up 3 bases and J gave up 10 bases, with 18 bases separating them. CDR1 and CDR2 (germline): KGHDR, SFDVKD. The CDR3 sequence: CATSDPRGRDGPQHF. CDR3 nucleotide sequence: TGTGCCACCAGTGATCCCCGAGGGAGGGACGGTCCCCAGCATTTT.

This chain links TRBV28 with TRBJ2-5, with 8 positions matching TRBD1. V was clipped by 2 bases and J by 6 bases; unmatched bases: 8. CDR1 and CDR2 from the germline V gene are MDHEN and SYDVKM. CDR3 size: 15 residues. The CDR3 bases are TGTGCCAGCAGTTTAATGGCAGGGGGCGAGAAGACCCAGTACTTC. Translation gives CASSLMAGGEKTQYF.

CDR3 nucleotides: TGTGCCAGCAGCCAAGGGCAAGGCAGGGGCGACCAGCCCCAGCATTTT. It is translated as CASSQGQGRGDQPQHF. This sequence joins TRBV4-2 and TRBJ1-5; possible D gene TRBD1, 6 bases. CDR1 and CDR2 from the germline V gene are LGHNA and YNFKEQ. V lost 1 base, J lost 7 bases, and 17 bases lay in between. CDR3 length equals 16 residues.

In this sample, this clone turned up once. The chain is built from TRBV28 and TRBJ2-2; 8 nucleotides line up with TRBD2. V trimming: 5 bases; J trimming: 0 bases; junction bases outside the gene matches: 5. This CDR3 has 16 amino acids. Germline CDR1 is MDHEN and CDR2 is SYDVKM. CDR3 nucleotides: TGTGCCAGCAGTCCCTCGGGACTAGCGAACACCGGGGAGCTGTTTTTT. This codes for CASSPSGLANTGELFF.

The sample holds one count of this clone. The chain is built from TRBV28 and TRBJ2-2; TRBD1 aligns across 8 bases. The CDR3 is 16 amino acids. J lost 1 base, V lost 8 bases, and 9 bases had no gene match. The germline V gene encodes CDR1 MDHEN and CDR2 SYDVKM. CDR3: CASYGTGTGNTGELFF. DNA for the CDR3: TGTGCCAGCTACGGGACCGGGACAGGGAACACCGGGGAGCTGTTTTTT. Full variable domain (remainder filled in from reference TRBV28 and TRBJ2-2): DVKVTQSSRYLVKRTGEKVFLECVQDMDHENMFWYRQDPGLGLRLIYFSYDVKMKEKGDIPEGYSVSREKKERFSLILESASTNQTSMYLCASYGTGTGNTGELFFGEGSRLTVL.

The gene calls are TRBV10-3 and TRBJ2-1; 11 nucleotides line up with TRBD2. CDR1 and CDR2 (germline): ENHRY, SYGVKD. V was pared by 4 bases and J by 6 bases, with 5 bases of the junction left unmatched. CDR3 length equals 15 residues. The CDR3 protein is CAISASGGISNEQFF. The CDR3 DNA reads TGTGCCATCAGTGCTAGCGGGGGGATTAGCAATGAGCAGTTCTTC.

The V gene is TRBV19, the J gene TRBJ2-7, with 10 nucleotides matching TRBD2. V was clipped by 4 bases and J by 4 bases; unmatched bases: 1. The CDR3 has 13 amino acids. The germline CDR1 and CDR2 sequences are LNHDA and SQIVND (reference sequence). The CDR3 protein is CASSTSGGYEQYF. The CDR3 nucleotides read TGTGCCAGTAGTACTAGCGGGGGTTACGAGCAGTACTTC.

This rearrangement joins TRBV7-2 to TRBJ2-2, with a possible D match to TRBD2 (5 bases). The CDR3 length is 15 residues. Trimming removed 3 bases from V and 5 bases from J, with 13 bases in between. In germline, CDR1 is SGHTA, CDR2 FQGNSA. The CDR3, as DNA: TGTGCCAGCAGCTTTAGAGGGATAAAGACCGGGGAGCTGTTTTTT. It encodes CASSFRGIKTGELFF.

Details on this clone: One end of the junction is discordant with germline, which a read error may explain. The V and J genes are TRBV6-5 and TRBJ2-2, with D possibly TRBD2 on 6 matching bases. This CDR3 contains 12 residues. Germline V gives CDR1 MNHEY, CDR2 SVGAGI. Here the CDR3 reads CVSSSRGGELFF. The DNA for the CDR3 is TGTGTCAGCAGTTCTCGGGGGGGGGAGCTGTTTTTT.

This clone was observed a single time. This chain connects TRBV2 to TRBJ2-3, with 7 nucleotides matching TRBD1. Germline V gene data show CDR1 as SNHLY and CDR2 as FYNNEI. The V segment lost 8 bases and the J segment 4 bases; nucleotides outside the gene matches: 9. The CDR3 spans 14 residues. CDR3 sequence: CASSLWDSSDTQYF. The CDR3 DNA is TGTGCCAGCTCGTTATGGGACAGTTCAGATACGCAGTATTTT.

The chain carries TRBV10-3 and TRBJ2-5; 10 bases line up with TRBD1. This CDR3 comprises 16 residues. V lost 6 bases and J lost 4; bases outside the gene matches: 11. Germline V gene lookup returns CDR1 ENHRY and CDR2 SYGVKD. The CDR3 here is CAIRGDRGGASETQYF. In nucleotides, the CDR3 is TGTGCCATCAGAGGGGACAGGGGAGGCGCGTCAGAGACCCAGTACTTC.

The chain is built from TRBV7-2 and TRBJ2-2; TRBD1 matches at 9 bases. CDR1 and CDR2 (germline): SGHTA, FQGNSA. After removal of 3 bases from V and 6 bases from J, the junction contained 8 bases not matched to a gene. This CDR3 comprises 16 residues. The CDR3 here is CASSLTGTGLAGELFF. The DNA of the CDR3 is TGTGCCAGCAGCTTGACCGGGACAGGGCTGGCCGGGGAGCTGTTTTTT.

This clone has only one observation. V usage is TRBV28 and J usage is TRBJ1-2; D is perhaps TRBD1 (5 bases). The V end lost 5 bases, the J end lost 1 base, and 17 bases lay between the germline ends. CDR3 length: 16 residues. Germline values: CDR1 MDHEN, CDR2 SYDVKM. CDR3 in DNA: TGTGCCAGCAGTCTTTCGGACATTCGTGGTAACTATGGCTACACCTTC. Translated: CASSLSDIRGNYGYTF.